The rows below give T cell receptor beta chains drawn from one sample of a study of neurological immune-mediated disorders. One entry per CDR3 protein results from TCRdb running MiXCR on the 5' RACE reads. The sample contains some 80,000 distinct CDR3 sequences, around 4.5% of which appear only once. The specimen sequenced was PBMCs. The receptor set was obtained from a woman aged 55-69 years with multiple sclerosis. CDR3s include the opening cysteine and the closing phenylalanine or tryptophan. The order of the fields is D gene, J gene, V gene, clone size, CDR3 protein, CDR3 DNA. D genes are given only for firm matches. Clone size, where shown, is once, few, many, or a class for clones that have expanded.

D gene: NA; J gene: TRBJ1-1; V gene: TRBV5-5; clone size: many; CDR3 protein: CASSLSLGPNTEAFF; CDR3 DNA: TGTGCCAGCAGCTTGTCGTTGGGCCCGAACACTGAAGCTTTCTTT
D gene: NA; J gene: TRBJ1-5; V gene: TRBV29-1; clone size: many; CDR3 protein: CSAQRALDQPQHF; CDR3 DNA: TGCAGCGCTCAGCGGGCCCTGGATCAGCCCCAGCATTTT
D gene: TRBD1; J gene: TRBJ1-5; V gene: TRBV20-1; clone size: many; CDR3 protein: CSATGQGGSLSNQPQHF; CDR3 DNA: TGCAGTGCGACCGGACAGGGGGGCTCACTTAGCAATCAGCCCCAGCATTTT
D gene: NA; J gene: TRBJ2-1; V gene: TRBV9; clone size: many; CDR3 protein: CASSVGESYNEQFF; CDR3 DNA: TGTGCCAGCAGCGTCGGGGAGAGCTACAATGAGCAGTTCTTC
D gene: TRBD1; J gene: TRBJ2-7; V gene: TRBV30; clone size: NA; CDR3 protein: CASTRDRGYEQYF; CDR3 DNA: TGTGCCTCCACCCGCGACAGGGGTTACGAGCAGTACTTC
D gene: NA; J gene: TRBJ1-6; V gene: TRBV20-1; clone size: many; CDR3 protein: CSAPDRNLNSPLHF; CDR3 DNA: TGCAGTGCACCAGACAGGAACCTTAATTCACCCCTCCACTTT
D gene: NA; J gene: TRBJ2-7; V gene: TRBV1; clone size: NA; CDR3 protein: CTSSPLAQPSEQYF; CDR3 DNA: TGCACCAGCAGTCCACTAGCGCAACCTTCCGAGCAGTACTTC
D gene: NA; J gene: TRBJ2-3; V gene: TRBV18; clone size: few; CDR3 protein: CASSPPQAGAVSDTQYF; CDR3 DNA: TGTGCCAGCTCACCACCGCAAGCAGGGGCTGTCTCAGATACGCAGTATTTT
D gene: NA; J gene: TRBJ1-4; V gene: TRBV5-1; clone size: many; CDR3 protein: CASSTRGPVSGEKLFF; CDR3 DNA: TGCGCCAGCTCAACCCGTGGACCGGTTAGCGGTGAAAAACTGTTTTTT
D gene: NA; J gene: TRBJ1-2; V gene: TRBV25-1; clone size: many; CDR3 protein: CASSEIYGYTF; CDR3 DNA: TGTGCCAGCAGTGAGATCTATGGCTACACCTTC
D gene: NA; J gene: TRBJ1-6; V gene: TRBV7-2; clone size: many; CDR3 protein: CASSPPREGNSPLHF; CDR3 DNA: TGTGCCAGCAGCCCGCCCAGGGAGGGGAATTCACCCCTCCACTTT
D gene: NA; J gene: TRBJ2-7; V gene: TRBV7-7; clone size: many; CDR3 protein: CASSFNQGNEQYF; CDR3 DNA: TGTGCCAGCAGCTTTAATCAGGGGAACGAGCAGTACTTC
D gene: NA; J gene: TRBJ1-1; V gene: TRBV10-2; clone size: many; CDR3 protein: CASSDGRARNTEAFF; CDR3 DNA: TGCGCCAGCAGTGATGGCAGGGCCCGGAACACTGAAGCTTTCTTT
D gene: NA; J gene: TRBJ1-5; V gene: TRBV12-3/TRBV12-4; clone size: many; CDR3 protein: CASSSYRENQPQHF; CDR3 DNA: TGTGCCAGCAGTTCTTACAGGGAAAATCAGCCCCAGCATTTT
D gene: NA; J gene: TRBJ2-7; V gene: TRBV20-1; clone size: many; CDR3 protein: CSASGVPLEQYF; CDR3 DNA: TGCAGTGCTAGCGGGGTGCCACTCGAGCAGTACTTC
D gene: TRBD1; J gene: TRBJ2-1; V gene: TRBV29-1; clone size: many; CDR3 protein: CSAGQGYEQFF; CDR3 DNA: TGCAGTGCAGGACAGGGGTATGAGCAGTTCTTC
D gene: NA; J gene: TRBJ1-2; V gene: TRBV27; clone size: NA; CDR3 protein: CASSLSRSFYGYTF; CDR3 DNA: TGTGCCAGCAGTTTATCGAGATCCTTCTATGGCTACACCTTC
D gene: TRBD1; J gene: TRBJ2-2; V gene: TRBV5-1; clone size: many; CDR3 protein: CASSLVTRQGATGELFF; CDR3 DNA: TGCGCCAGCAGCTTGGTTACACGGCAGGGGGCAACCGGGGAGCTGTTTTTT
D gene: NA; J gene: TRBJ2-3; V gene: TRBV27; clone size: many; CDR3 protein: CASTAGRTDTQYF; CDR3 DNA: TGTGCCAGTACGGCAGGGAGGACAGATACGCAGTATTTT
D gene: TRBD1; J gene: TRBJ1-4; V gene: TRBV5-1; clone size: many; CDR3 protein: CASSDGTGGDGDEKLFF; CDR3 DNA: TGCGCCAGCAGCGATGGGACAGGGGGCGACGGGGATGAAAAACTGTTTTTT
D gene: NA; J gene: TRBJ1-3; V gene: TRBV20-1; clone size: many; CDR3 protein: CSASPHGVSGNTIYF; CDR3 DNA: TGCAGTGCTAGCCCCCACGGGGTCTCTGGAAACACCATATATTTT
D gene: TRBD2; J gene: TRBJ2-5; V gene: TRBV6-6; clone size: many; CDR3 protein: CASRKRGAAEETQYF; CDR3 DNA: TGTGCCAGCAGAAAGCGGGGGGCGGCGGAAGAGACCCAGTACTTC
D gene: TRBD1; J gene: TRBJ1-5; V gene: TRBV12-3/TRBV12-4; clone size: many; CDR3 protein: CASRQGNSNQPQHF; CDR3 DNA: TGTGCCAGCCGACAGGGAAATAGCAATCAGCCCCAGCATTTT
D gene: NA; J gene: TRBJ1-5; V gene: TRBV27; clone size: many; CDR3 protein: CASSLAGPNQPQHF; CDR3 DNA: TGTGCCAGCAGTTTAGCCGGCCCTAATCAGCCCCAGCATTTT
D gene: NA; J gene: TRBJ1-4; V gene: TRBV6-1; clone size: NA; CDR3 protein: CASRRSGSRNEKLFF; CDR3 DNA: TGTGCCAGCAGGCGCTCGGGCTCTAGGAATGAAAAACTGTTTTTT
D gene: TRBD1; J gene: TRBJ1-1; V gene: TRBV6-5; clone size: many; CDR3 protein: CASNGQGRMNTEAFF; CDR3 DNA: TGTGCCAGCAACGGACAGGGACGGATGAACACTGAAGCTTTCTTT
D gene: NA; J gene: TRBJ1-2; V gene: TRBV28; clone size: many; CDR3 protein: CASSLQGPGYTF; CDR3 DNA: TGTGCCAGCAGTTTACAGGGTCCTGGCTACACCTTC
D gene: TRBD1; J gene: TRBJ2-7; V gene: TRBV3-1; clone size: many; CDR3 protein: CASSRGQQYYEQYF; CDR3 DNA: TGTGCCAGCAGCCGGGGACAGCAGTACTACGAGCAGTACTTC
D gene: TRBD2; J gene: TRBJ2-7; V gene: TRBV7-2; clone size: many; CDR3 protein: CASSLERGGGYEQYF; CDR3 DNA: TGTGCCAGCAGCTTAGAGCGGGGGGGTGGCTACGAGCAGTACTTC
D gene: TRBD2; J gene: TRBJ2-3; V gene: TRBV15; clone size: many; CDR3 protein: CATSRVPGLGSTDTQYF; CDR3 DNA: TGTGCCACCAGCAGAGTGCCGGGACTAGGGTCCACAGATACGCAGTATTTT
D gene: NA; J gene: TRBJ2-7; V gene: TRBV20-1; clone size: many; CDR3 protein: CSAIQGGTYEQYF; CDR3 DNA: TGCAGTGCTATTCAGGGGGGAACCTACGAGCAGTACTTC
D gene: NA; J gene: TRBJ2-7; V gene: TRBV3-1; clone size: many; CDR3 protein: CASSQSAGQYF; CDR3 DNA: TGTGCCAGCAGCCAATCAGCGGGGCAGTACTTC
D gene: NA; J gene: TRBJ2-1; V gene: TRBV3-1; clone size: many; CDR3 protein: CASRTLYNEQFF; CDR3 DNA: TGTGCCAGCAGGACACTCTACAATGAGCAGTTCTTC
D gene: TRBD1; J gene: TRBJ1-5; V gene: TRBV7-2; clone size: many; CDR3 protein: CASSFRGQGRGGNQPQHF; CDR3 DNA: TGTGCCAGCAGCTTCAGAGGACAGGGCCGAGGGGGCAATCAGCCCCAGCATTTT
D gene: NA; J gene: TRBJ2-4; V gene: TRBV27; clone size: many; CDR3 protein: CASSADSLAKNIQYF; CDR3 DNA: TGTGCCAGCAGTGCCGACAGCCTGGCCAAAAACATTCAGTACTTC
D gene: NA; J gene: TRBJ2-7; V gene: TRBV12-3/TRBV12-4; clone size: NA; CDR3 protein: CASSSPSYEQYF; CDR3 DNA: TGTGCCTCCTCTAGTCCCTCCTACGAGCAGTACTTC
D gene: TRBD1; J gene: TRBJ1-1; V gene: TRBV18; clone size: many; CDR3 protein: CASSPPRGKWTEAFF; CDR3 DNA: TGTGCCAGCTCACCACCCAGGGGGAAGTGGACTGAAGCTTTCTTT
D gene: TRBD2; J gene: TRBJ2-3; V gene: TRBV3-1; clone size: many; CDR3 protein: CASSLDSGGGTDTQYF; CDR3 DNA: TGTGCCAGCAGCCTTGATAGCGGGGGAGGCACAGATACGCAGTATTTT
D gene: NA; J gene: TRBJ1-1; V gene: TRBV7-3; clone size: NA; CDR3 protein: CASSLIHPSTEAFF; CDR3 DNA: TGTGCCAGCAGCTTAATTCACCCGAGCACTGAAGCTTTCTTT
D gene: TRBD1; J gene: TRBJ1-6; V gene: TRBV5-1; clone size: many; CDR3 protein: CASSLEVQGANSPLHF; CDR3 DNA: TGCGCCAGCAGCTTGGAAGTACAGGGGGCAAATTCACCCCTCCACTTT
D gene: TRBD2; J gene: TRBJ2-3; V gene: TRBV2; clone size: many; CDR3 protein: CASRSLSGVADTQYF; CDR3 DNA: TGTGCCAGCAGGTCACTAAGCGGGGTGGCAGATACGCAGTATTTT
D gene: TRBD2; J gene: TRBJ2-5; V gene: TRBV4-1; clone size: many; CDR3 protein: CASSQTSGGRETQYF; CDR3 DNA: TGCGCCAGCAGCCAGACTAGCGGGGGACGAGAGACCCAGTACTTC
D gene: NA; J gene: TRBJ2-7; V gene: TRBV7-2; clone size: NA; CDR3 protein: CASSLEGPGGYEQYF; CDR3 DNA: TGTGCCAGCAGCTTAGAGGGCCCTGGCGGGTACGAGCAGTACTTC
D gene: TRBD1; J gene: TRBJ2-4; V gene: TRBV9; clone size: many; CDR3 protein: CASSAGTGGIVQNIQYF; CDR3 DNA: TGTGCCAGCAGCGCTGGGACAGGGGGAATTGTCCAAAACATTCAGTACTTC
D gene: NA; J gene: TRBJ1-5; V gene: TRBV6-2/TRBV6-3; clone size: many; CDR3 protein: CASSYSGSNQPQHF; CDR3 DNA: TGTGCCAGCAGTTACAGTGGGAGCAATCAGCCCCAGCATTTT
D gene: NA; J gene: TRBJ2-1; V gene: TRBV5-1; clone size: many; CDR3 protein: CASSYTGNNEQFF; CDR3 DNA: TGCGCCAGCAGCTACACAGGGAACAATGAGCAGTTCTTC
D gene: NA; J gene: TRBJ1-1; V gene: TRBV6-1; clone size: many; CDR3 protein: CASSMQVVGTEAFF; CDR3 DNA: TGTGCCAGCAGTATGCAGGTCGTTGGCACTGAAGCTTTCTTT
D gene: NA; J gene: TRBJ1-4; V gene: TRBV5-1; clone size: many; CDR3 protein: CASSPSGQGTEKLFF; CDR3 DNA: TGCGCCAGCAGCCCCAGCGGGCAGGGGACTGAAAAACTGTTTTTT
D gene: NA; J gene: TRBJ2-2; V gene: TRBV12-3/TRBV12-4; clone size: many; CDR3 protein: CASSLYRLNTGELFF; CDR3 DNA: TGTGCCAGCAGTTTATACAGGCTGAACACCGGGGAGCTGTTTTTT
D gene: NA; J gene: TRBJ2-1; V gene: TRBV3-1; clone size: many; CDR3 protein: CASSPPPYNEQFF; CDR3 DNA: TGTGCCAGCAGCCCTCCTCCCTACAATGAGCAGTTCTTC
D gene: NA; J gene: TRBJ2-5; V gene: TRBV5-1; clone size: many; CDR3 protein: CASSPTGTGETQYF; CDR3 DNA: TGCGCCAGCAGCCCCACCGGGACCGGGGAGACCCAGTACTTC
D gene: TRBD1; J gene: TRBJ2-5; V gene: TRBV5-1; clone size: many; CDR3 protein: CASSITGVQETQYF; CDR3 DNA: TGCGCCAGCAGCATAACAGGGGTCCAAGAGACCCAGTACTTC
D gene: NA; J gene: TRBJ2-4; V gene: TRBV18; clone size: many; CDR3 protein: CASSPSRGQNIQYF; CDR3 DNA: TGTGCCAGCTCACCAAGCAGGGGTCAAAACATTCAGTACTTC
D gene: NA; J gene: TRBJ1-1; V gene: TRBV5-1; clone size: many; CDR3 protein: CASTLGLGDGDTEAFF; CDR3 DNA: TGCGCCAGCACCCTTGGACTGGGCGACGGGGACACTGAAGCTTTCTTT
D gene: NA; J gene: TRBJ2-2; V gene: TRBV14; clone size: few; CDR3 protein: CASSQGLPTGELFF; CDR3 DNA: TGTGCCAGCAGCCAAGGGCTACCTACCGGGGAGCTGTTTTTT